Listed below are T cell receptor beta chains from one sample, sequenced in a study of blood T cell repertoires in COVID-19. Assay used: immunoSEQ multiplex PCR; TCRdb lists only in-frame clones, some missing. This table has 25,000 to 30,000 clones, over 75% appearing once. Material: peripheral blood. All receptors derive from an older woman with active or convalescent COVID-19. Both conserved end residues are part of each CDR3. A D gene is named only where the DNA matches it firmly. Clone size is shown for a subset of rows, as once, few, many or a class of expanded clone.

CDR3 DNA: TGTGCCAGCAGCTCCTCGACAGGGGGCGGTTATGAGCAGTTCTTC; CDR3 protein: CASSSSTGGGYEQFF; J gene: TRBJ2-1; clone size: NA; D gene: TRBD1; V gene: TRBV11-2
CDR3 DNA: TGTGCCAGCAGCTTCGGAACAGGGGGGAACACTGAAGCTTTCTTT; CDR3 protein: CASSFGTGGNTEAFF; J gene: TRBJ1-1; clone size: NA; D gene: TRBD1; V gene: TRBV7-2
CDR3 DNA: TGTGCCAGCAGCCCAGGACTAGCGGGAGAGATCGATACGCAGTATTTT; CDR3 protein: CASSPGLAGEIDTQYF; J gene: TRBJ2-3; clone size: NA; D gene: TRBD2; V gene: TRBV11-2
CDR3 DNA: TGTGCCAGCAGCGGAATAAGGACAGGAGAAAATGAAAAACTGTTTTTT; CDR3 protein: CASSGIRTGENEKLFF; J gene: TRBJ1-4; clone size: NA; D gene: TRBD1; V gene: TRBV11-2
CDR3 DNA: TGTGCCAGCAGCACAGAATACTCTGGAAACACCATATATTTT; CDR3 protein: CASSTEYSGNTIYF; J gene: TRBJ1-3; clone size: NA; D gene: NA; V gene: TRBV6-5
CDR3 DNA: TGTGCCAGCAGCCTATTCACAGATACGCAGTATTTT; CDR3 protein: CASSLFTDTQYF; J gene: TRBJ2-3; clone size: NA; D gene: NA; V gene: TRBV3-1/TRBV3-2
CDR3 DNA: TGCAGTGCTAGTGGACTCAGGGGGATGAACACTGAAGCTTTCTTT; CDR3 protein: CSASGLRGMNTEAFF; J gene: TRBJ1-1; clone size: few; D gene: TRBD1; V gene: TRBV20-1
CDR3 DNA: TGTGCCAGCAGGGGACAGGGGCCTAATGGCTACACCTTC; CDR3 protein: CASRGQGPNGYTF; J gene: TRBJ1-2; clone size: NA; D gene: TRBD1; V gene: TRBV19
CDR3 DNA: TGTGCCAGCAGTTTATTCGGGACAGGGATGAATTCACCCCTCCACTTT; CDR3 protein: CASSLFGTGMNSPLHF; J gene: TRBJ1-6; clone size: NA; D gene: TRBD1; V gene: TRBV27
CDR3 DNA: TGTGCCAGCTCCCTCGACAGGGGCACGACTGAAGCTTTCTTT; CDR3 protein: CASSLDRGTTEAFF; J gene: TRBJ1-1; clone size: NA; D gene: TRBD1; V gene: TRBV18
CDR3 DNA: TGCAGCGTTGGACAGGCGGATACGCAGTATTTT; CDR3 protein: CSVGQADTQYF; J gene: TRBJ2-3; clone size: NA; D gene: NA; V gene: TRBV29-1
CDR3 DNA: TGTGCCAGCAGTCTCAACAGGGGGGGAACTAACTATGGCTACACCTTC; CDR3 protein: CASSLNRGGTNYGYTF; J gene: TRBJ1-2; clone size: NA; D gene: TRBD1; V gene: TRBV7-2
CDR3 DNA: TGTGCCAGCTTAGAAGGCGGGAGACGGGGTGAGCAGTTCTTC; CDR3 protein: CASLEGGRRGEQFF; J gene: TRBJ2-1; clone size: NA; D gene: TRBD2; V gene: TRBV7-2
CDR3 DNA: TGTGCCAGCAGTTCACTCAGGGGAGAGACCCAGTACTTC; CDR3 protein: CASSSLRGETQYF; J gene: TRBJ2-5; clone size: NA; D gene: NA; V gene: TRBV6-2/TRBV6-3
CDR3 DNA: TGTGCCAGCAGGCTACAGGGTGTTGGAAACACCATATATTTT; CDR3 protein: CASRLQGVGNTIYF; J gene: TRBJ1-3; clone size: NA; D gene: NA; V gene: TRBV7-2
CDR3 DNA: TGTGCCACCGACAGGAGGGATGGCTCAGGGGGGGCTTTCTTT; CDR3 protein: CATDRRDGSGGAFF; J gene: TRBJ1-1; clone size: NA; D gene: TRBD1; V gene: TRBV25-1
CDR3 DNA: TGTGCCAGCAGCCCGGGCCAAGGGAGATACACTGAAGCTTTCTTT; CDR3 protein: CASSPGQGRYTEAFF; J gene: TRBJ1-1; clone size: NA; D gene: NA; V gene: TRBV9
CDR3 DNA: TGTGCCAGCAGCCCCCTCTTCTCTGGGGCCAACGTCCTGACTTTC; CDR3 protein: CASSPLFSGANVLTF; J gene: TRBJ2-6; clone size: NA; D gene: NA; V gene: TRBV6-5
CDR3 DNA: TGTGCCAGCAGTGAATCGGGCGGGGGGGTCGAGACCCAGTACTTC; CDR3 protein: CASSESGGGVETQYF; J gene: TRBJ2-5; clone size: once; D gene: TRBD2; V gene: TRBV2
CDR3 DNA: TGTGCCAGCAGCTCCCCGGGACTAGCGGAAGATACGCAGTATTTT; CDR3 protein: CASSSPGLAEDTQYF; J gene: TRBJ2-3; clone size: NA; D gene: TRBD2; V gene: TRBV5-4
CDR3 DNA: TGTGCCAGCAGCCCTCCGGGCTATGGCTACACCTTC; CDR3 protein: CASSPPGYGYTF; J gene: TRBJ1-2; clone size: NA; D gene: NA; V gene: TRBV5-5
CDR3 DNA: TGTGCCAGCAGCCCTACACCCGGAGGGAACTACAATGAGCAGTTCTTC; CDR3 protein: CASSPTPGGNYNEQFF; J gene: TRBJ2-1; clone size: NA; D gene: NA; V gene: TRBV7-3
CDR3 DNA: TGTGCCAGCAGCGTAGATTTCGATCAGCCCCAGCATTTT; CDR3 protein: CASSVDFDQPQHF; J gene: TRBJ1-5; clone size: NA; D gene: NA; V gene: TRBV9
CDR3 DNA: TGTGCCAGCAGCCGGGGGGCAAAGGGCTACACCTTC; CDR3 protein: CASSRGAKGYTF; J gene: TRBJ1-2; clone size: NA; D gene: NA; V gene: TRBV7-8
CDR3 DNA: TGCGCCAGCAGCCAAGACCCCAGTCACGAGCAGTACTTC; CDR3 protein: CASSQDPSHEQYF; J gene: TRBJ2-7; clone size: NA; D gene: NA; V gene: TRBV4-3